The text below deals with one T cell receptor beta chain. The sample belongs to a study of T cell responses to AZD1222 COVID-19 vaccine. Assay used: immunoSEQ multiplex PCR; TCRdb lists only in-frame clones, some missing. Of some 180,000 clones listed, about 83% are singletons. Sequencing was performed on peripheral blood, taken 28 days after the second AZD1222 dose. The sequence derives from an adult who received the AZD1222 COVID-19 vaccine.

This CDR3 reads CASTPSGGGTEAFF. For the CDR3, the DNA is TGTGCCAGTACCCCTTCGGGTGGCGGCACTGAAGCTTTCTTT. The rearrangement links TRBV19 to TRBJ1-1; D unclear. The germline V gene encodes CDR1 LNHDA and CDR2 SQIVND (reference sequence). The V gene lost 7 bases and the J gene lost 4 bases, with 16 bases spanning the gap. CDR3 length: 14 residues.